Reported below is one T cell receptor (beta chain). Its target is unknown. Indicated treatment: around 19 received Ad26.COV2.S at low or high dose, single or two shots; about 5 received placebo; per-sample allocation not given. Day 63 after the first vaccine or placebo injection was the time point for sampling. Ad26.COV2.S expressed prefusion-stabilized spike from the original Wuhan strain. This entry is derived from a study of Ad26.COV2.S vaccination and SARS-CoV-2 variants. This CDR3 is 16 amino acids long. The V end was cut by 3 bases, the J end by 3 bases, with 14 bases between. The germline V gene has CDR1 SGHTA and CDR2 FQGNSA. Sequencing used immunoSEQ multiplex PCR; TCRdb keeps in-frame clones, though not all of them. The table includes 240,000 or so clones, over 75% detected once. Study-wide findings and caveats: Spike-specific TCR breadth in vaccine recipients exceeded that seen in placebo recipients.

The sequence derives from a person between 18 and 65 years old who received the Ad26.COV2.S COVID-19 vaccine or a placebo. V and J are TRBV7-2 and TRBJ2-2, with D possibly being TRBD2 (5 bases). The material was peripheral blood, obtained in a trial of Ad26.COV2.S vaccine versus placebo. CDR3 residues: CASSLAPGVDTGELFF. As DNA, the CDR3 is TGTGCCAGCAGCTTGGCCCCCGGGGTCGACACCGGGGAGCTGTTTTTT.